Here is one T cell receptor (beta chain) with its context. The data stem from a study of blood T cells in healthy people across ages. The donors, healthy Caucasians from Russia, were aged about 6 to 90. Researchers isolated at least 7 million PBMCs per sample. This CDR3 has 16 amino acids. Germline V gives CDR1 SEHNR, CDR2 FQNEAQ (reference sequence). V lost 0 bases and J lost 0, with 9 bases in between. Through a sample-barcoded 5' primer and a J-beta primer mix, a second PCR was run for roughly 6 to 12 cycles. Through a template-switch adaptor with 12 random nucleotides, each cDNA molecule received a tag. TCRdb independently ran MiXCR on the 5' RACE reads; one entry per CDR3 protein. The data hold about 1.8 million distinct CDR3 sequences, with roughly 52% observed a single time.

The J gene is TRBJ2-1, the V gene TRBV7-9; weak D call: TRBD1 (5 bases). The sequencing input was blood. This clonotype originated in a woman between 35 and 50 years old in good health. Here the CDR3 DNA reads TGTGCCAGCAGCTTAGCGCTACAGGTCTCCTACAATGAGCAGTTCTTC. Its translation is CASSLALQVSYNEQFF.